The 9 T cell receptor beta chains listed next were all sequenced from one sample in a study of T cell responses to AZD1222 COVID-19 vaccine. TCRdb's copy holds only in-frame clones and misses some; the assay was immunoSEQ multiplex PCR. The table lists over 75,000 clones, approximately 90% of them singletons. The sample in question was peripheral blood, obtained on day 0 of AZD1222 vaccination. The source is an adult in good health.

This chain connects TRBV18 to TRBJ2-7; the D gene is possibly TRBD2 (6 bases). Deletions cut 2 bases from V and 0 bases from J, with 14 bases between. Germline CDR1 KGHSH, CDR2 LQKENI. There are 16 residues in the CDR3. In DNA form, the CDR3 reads TGTGCCAGCTCACCAAGGAGGGGCGTCAGCTCCTACGAGCAGTACTTC. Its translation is CASSPRRGVSSYEQYF.

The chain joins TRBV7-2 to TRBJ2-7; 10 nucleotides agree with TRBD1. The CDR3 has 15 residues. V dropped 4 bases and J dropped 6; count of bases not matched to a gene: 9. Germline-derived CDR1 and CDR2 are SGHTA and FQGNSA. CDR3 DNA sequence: TGTGCCAGCAGCTCCACCTTAGGACAGGGGGGCGAGCAGTACTTC. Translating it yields CASSSTLGQGGEQYF.

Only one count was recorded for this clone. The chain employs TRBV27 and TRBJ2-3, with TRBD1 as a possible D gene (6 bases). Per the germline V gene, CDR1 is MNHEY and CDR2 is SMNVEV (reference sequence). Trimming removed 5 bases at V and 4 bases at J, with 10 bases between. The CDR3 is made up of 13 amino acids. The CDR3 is CASSPRQADTQYF. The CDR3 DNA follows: TGTGCCAGCAGTCCCCGACAGGCAGATACGCAGTATTTT.

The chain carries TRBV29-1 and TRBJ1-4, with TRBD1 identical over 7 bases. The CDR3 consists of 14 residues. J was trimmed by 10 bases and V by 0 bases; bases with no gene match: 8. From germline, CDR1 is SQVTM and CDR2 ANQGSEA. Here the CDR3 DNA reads TGCAGCGTTGAAGATCCAGGGGGTTCGGGAAAACTGTTTTTT. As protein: CSVEDPGGSGKLFF.

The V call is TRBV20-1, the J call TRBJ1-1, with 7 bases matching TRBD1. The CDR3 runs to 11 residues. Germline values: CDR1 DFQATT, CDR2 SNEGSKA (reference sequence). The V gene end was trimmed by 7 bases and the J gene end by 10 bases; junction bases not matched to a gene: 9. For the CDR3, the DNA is TGCAGTGGGACAGGCGGTTCCGGAGCTTTCTTT. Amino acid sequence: CSGTGGSGAFF.

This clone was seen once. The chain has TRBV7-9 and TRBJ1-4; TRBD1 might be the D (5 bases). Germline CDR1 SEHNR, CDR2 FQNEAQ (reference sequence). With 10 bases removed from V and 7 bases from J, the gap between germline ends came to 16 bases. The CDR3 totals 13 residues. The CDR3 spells CATDGGAVEKLFF. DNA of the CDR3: TGTGCCACCGATGGAGGGGCGGTTGAAAAACTGTTTTTT.

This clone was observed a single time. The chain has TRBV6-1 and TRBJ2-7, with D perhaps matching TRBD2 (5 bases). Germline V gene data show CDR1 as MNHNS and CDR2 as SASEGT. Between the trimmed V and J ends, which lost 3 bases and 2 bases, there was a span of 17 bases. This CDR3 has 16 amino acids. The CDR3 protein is CASSDGGSSDPYEQYF. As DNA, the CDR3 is TGTGCCAGCAGTGATGGAGGTAGTAGCGACCCCTACGAGCAGTACTTC.

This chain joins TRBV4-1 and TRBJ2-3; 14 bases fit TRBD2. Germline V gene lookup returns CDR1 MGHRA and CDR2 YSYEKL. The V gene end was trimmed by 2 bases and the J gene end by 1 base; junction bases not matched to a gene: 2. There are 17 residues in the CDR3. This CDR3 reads CASSQRGLAGGTDTQYF. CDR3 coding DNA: TGCGCCAGCAGCCAAAGGGGACTAGCGGGAGGCACAGATACGCAGTATTTT.

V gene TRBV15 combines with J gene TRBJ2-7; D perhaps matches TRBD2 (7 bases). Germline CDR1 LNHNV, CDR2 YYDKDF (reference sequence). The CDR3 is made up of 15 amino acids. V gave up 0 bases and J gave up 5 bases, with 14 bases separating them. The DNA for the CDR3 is TGTGCCACCAGCAGAGAGGACAGTGGGGGGGACGAGCAGTACTTC. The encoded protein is CATSREDSGGDEQYF.